The 32 T cell receptor beta chains below were found in one sample sequenced in a study of PD-1 blockade in classical Hodgkin lymphoma. Using immunoSEQ multiplex PCR, the repertoire was profiled, and TCRdb retains in-frame clones only, with some absent. This sample has 20,000 to 30,000 clones, with under 90% found just once. Described time point: cycle 4 day 1 (C4D1), after 5 to 7 weeks of nivolumab. All patients relapsed after autologous stem cell transplantation, and brentuximab vedotin exposure varied. Sequencing used peripheral blood mononuclear cells (PBMCs), obtained before the fourth cycle of nivolumab. These receptor sequences come from a human donor with classical Hodgkin lymphoma.

In its sample, this clone was seen once. The chain has TRBV18 and TRBJ1-2; D unclear. V was shortened by 2 bases and J by 1 base, with 14 bases between the two germline ends. Germline assignment: CDR1 KGHSH and CDR2 LQKENI. CDR3 size: 16 residues. The CDR3 loop is CASSPAAALFNYGYTF. In DNA form, the CDR3 reads TGTGCCAGCTCACCAGCAGCCGCCCTATTTAACTATGGCTACACCTTC.

The chain has TRBV5-1 and TRBJ1-2; 8 nucleotides align to TRBD1. Germline CDR1 SGHRS, CDR2 YFSETQ. The CDR3 loop spans 13 amino acids. The V and J ends lost 0 bases and 9 bases, in that order; junction bases with no gene match: 4. Here the CDR3 DNA reads TGCGCCAGCAGCTTGGACGGACAGGGTAGCTACACCTTC. Encoded protein: CASSLDGQGSYTF.

This clone was observed a few times. This sequence joins TRBV19 and TRBJ2-1, with a tentative D call TRBD2 (6 bases). The germline gives CDR1 LNHDA, CDR2 SQIVND (reference sequence). The CDR3 covers 14 residues. V lost 3 bases to trimming and J lost 5 bases, with 11 bases between them. The CDR3 protein is CASSIIAVDNEQFF. CDR3 coding DNA: TGTGCCAGTAGTATCATAGCGGTGGACAATGAGCAGTTCTTC.

The V gene is TRBV2, the J gene TRBJ2-4; no clear D. Germline CDR1 SNHLY, CDR2 FYNNEI. V shed 11 bases and J shed 2 bases, with 10 bases lying between them. The CDR3 is 12 residues long. CDR3 nucleotide sequence: TGTGCCTGCACTGGGTCCAAAAACATTCAGTACTTC. Its translation: CACTGSKNIQYF. The full variable domain, with the rest looked up from reference TRBV2 and TRBJ2-4, is EPEVTQTPSHQVTQMGQEVILRCVPISNHLYFYWYRQILGQKVEFLVSFYNNEISEKSEIFDDQFSVERPDGSNFTLKIRSTKLEDSAMYFCACTGSKNIQYFGAGTRLSVL.

CDR3 in DNA: TGTGCCAGCAGTACCGGGACAGTTAACACCGGGGAGCTGTTTTTT. This encodes CASSTGTVNTGELFF. V gene TRBV2 combines with J gene TRBJ2-2; 7 bases fit TRBD1. CDR1 and CDR2 from the germline V gene are SNHLY and FYNNEI. V dropped 5 bases and J dropped 2; count of bases not matched to a gene: 5. This CDR3 spans 15 amino acids. The variable domain in full, with the rest retrieved from reference TRBV2 and TRBJ2-2, is EPEVTQTPSHQVTQMGQEVILRCVPISNHLYFYWYRQILGQKVEFLVSFYNNEISEKSEIFDDQFSVERPDGSNFTLKIRSTKLEDSAMYFCASSTGTVNTGELFFGEGSRLTVL.

J is TRBJ1-1 and V is TRBV11-3; possible D gene TRBD1, 6 bases. CDR1 and CDR2 (germline): SGHNT, YENEEA. V was pared by 4 bases and J by 8 bases, with 17 bases between. The CDR3 is 14 amino acids. CDR3 DNA: TGTGCCAGCAGCTCCCCGGGGGGCCCCCCAGAAGCTTTCTTT. It yields the protein CASSSPGGPPEAFF.

The rearrangement joins TRBV4-3 to TRBJ2-5; 11 nucleotides line up with TRBD2. The V gene end was trimmed by 6 bases and the J gene end by 3 bases; junction bases not matched to a gene: 12. The germline CDR1 and CDR2 sequences are LGHNA and YSLEER. CDR3 length: 17 residues. The CDR3 nucleotides are TGCGCCAGCAGTCCTGGAATTAGCGGGGGGGCGGAAGAGACCCAGTACTTC. Translation gives CASSPGISGGAEETQYF.

With regard to this clone: The sample contains more than one DNA sequence encoding this CDR3. The V gene is TRBV11-3, the J gene TRBJ1-5; no reliable D call. The CDR3 extends over 13 amino acids. Germline CDR1 SGHNT, CDR2 YENEEA. V shed 0 bases and J shed 5 bases, with 5 bases lying between them. The CDR3: CASSLDRDQPQHF. The DNA for the CDR3 is TGTGCCAGCAGCTTAGACCGGGATCAGCCCCAGCATTTT.

The chain employs TRBV2 and TRBJ1-3, with 9 bases fitting TRBD1. The ends lost 2 bases at V and 8 bases at J; junction bases unmatched: 7. Per the germline V gene, CDR1 is SNHLY and CDR2 is FYNNEI. The CDR3 length is 15 residues. The CDR3 protein is CASSEKSDRGYTIYF. CDR3 nucleotides: TGTGCCAGCAGTGAAAAGTCTGACAGGGGGTACACCATATATTTT.

This sequence joins TRBV7-9 and TRBJ1-1, with a weak D call TRBD1 (5 bases). The V gene lost 3 bases and the J gene lost 4 bases, with 15 bases spanning the gap. CDR3 length: 15 residues. Germline-derived CDR1 and CDR2 are SEHNR and FQNEAQ (reference sequence). CDR3 residues: CASSFTRTGGTEAFF. The CDR3 bases are TGTGCCAGCAGCTTCACGAGGACGGGGGGCACTGAAGCTTTCTTT.

The chain joins TRBV28 to TRBJ2-3; TRBD1 matches at 9 bases. The length of the CDR3 is 14 residues. The trim removed 4 bases at V and 6 bases at J, leaving 5 bases unmatched. Germline loops: CDR1 MDHEN, CDR2 SYDVKM. CDR3 amino acids: CASSSWTGEDTQYF. The CDR3 coding sequence is TGTGCCAGCAGTTCCTGGACAGGGGAGGATACGCAGTATTTT.

This clone was detected a few times. The chain links TRBV27 to TRBJ2-7, with D possibly matching TRBD1 (6 bases). The germline gives CDR1 MNHEY, CDR2 SMNVEV (reference sequence). The germline V and J ends were trimmed by 0 bases and 2 bases, with 14 bases remaining between them. This CDR3 is 16 amino acids long. The CDR3 loop reads CASSLSTQGPTYEQYF. The CDR3 DNA reads as TGTGCCAGCAGTTTATCGACACAGGGCCCCACCTACGAGCAGTACTTC.

CDR3 sequence reads: CASGLLQPQHF. CDR3 coding DNA: TGTGCTAGTGGTTTGTTACAGCCCCAGCATTTT. The rearrangement uses TRBV12-5 and TRBJ1-5; D is ambiguous. V lost 2 bases and J lost 7, with 3 bases in between. CDR1 is LGHNT, CDR2 FRNRAP, per germline. The CDR3 covers 11 residues. Filled out from reference TRBV12-5 and TRBJ1-5, the complete variable domain reads DARVTQTPRHKVTEMGQEVTMRCQPILGHNTVFWYRQTMMQGLELLAYFRNRAPLDDSGMPKDRFSAEMPDATLATLKIQPSEPRDSAVYFCASGLLQPQHFGDGTRLSIL.

V is TRBV28 and J is TRBJ2-7; 7 nucleotides align to TRBD2. Trimming took 10 bases from V and 1 from J; bases not matched to a gene: 10. Germline V lookup: CDR1 MDHEN, CDR2 SYDVKM. The CDR3 length is 14 residues. The CDR3 bases are TGTGCCACCGTTACCGGGGGGAAATCCTACGAGCAGTACTTC. Translating gives CATVTGGKSYEQYF.

The chain combines TRBV5-6 with TRBJ2-7, with no clear D. V was shortened by 0 bases and J by 1 base, with 8 bases between the two germline ends. Germline-derived CDR1 and CDR2 are SGHDT and YYEEEE. The CDR3 extends over 14 amino acids. The CDR3: CASSLEPGSYEQYF. The CDR3 region has the DNA TGTGCCAGCAGCTTGGAGCCAGGATCCTACGAGCAGTACTTC.

By sample share, this clone is medium-sized. This rearrangement joins TRBV27 to TRBJ1-6, with 8 positions matching TRBD1. This CDR3 spans 15 amino acids. The V gene end was trimmed by 3 bases and the J gene end by 6 bases; junction bases not matched to a gene: 4. Germline V gene lookup returns CDR1 MNHEY and CDR2 SMNVEV (reference sequence). The CDR3 region is CASSFTGGANSPLHF. As DNA, the CDR3 is TGTGCCAGCAGTTTTACAGGGGGGGCTAATTCACCCCTCCACTTT.

This sequence joins TRBV6-1 and TRBJ1-1, with D maybe TRBD1 (5 bases). The V end lost 3 bases, the J end lost 0 bases, and 14 bases lay between the germline ends. The germline CDR1 and CDR2 sequences are MNHNS and SASEGT. The CDR3 runs 16 residues. CDR3 sequence reads: CASSEGGDFMNTEAFF. Here the CDR3 DNA reads TGTGCCAGCAGTGAGGGGGGGGACTTCATGAACACTGAAGCTTTCTTT.

The chain couples TRBV4-3 to TRBJ2-7; no clear D gene. The CDR3 is 14 residues long. V lost 0 bases to trimming and J lost 1 base, with 7 bases between them. CDR1 and CDR2 from the germline V gene are LGHNA and YSLEER. This CDR3 is CASSQEMRSYEQYF. In DNA form, the CDR3 reads TGCGCCAGCAGCCAAGAAATGAGGTCCTACGAGCAGTACTTC.

The chain links TRBV28 to TRBJ1-2; D perhaps matches TRBD1 (5 bases). V was pared by 10 bases and J by 4 bases, with 19 bases between. Germline V gene data show CDR1 as MDHEN and CDR2 as SYDVKM. This CDR3 has 14 amino acids. The CDR3 spells CAISPPDISYGYTF. The CDR3 nucleotides are TGTGCCATCTCTCCCCCGGACATATCCTATGGCTACACCTTC.

CDR3 in amino acids: CATQGRGGQDTQYF. CDR3 coding DNA: TGTGCCACTCAGGGGCGGGGGGGCCAAGATACGCAGTATTTT. The gene calls are TRBV2 and TRBJ2-3, with 9 bases lining up with TRBD2. The V and J ends lost 10 bases and 5 bases, in that order; junction bases with no gene match: 10. Germline V gene data show CDR1 as SNHLY and CDR2 as FYNNEI. CDR3 length equals 14 residues.

This clone has a single count. The V and J genes are TRBV10-2 and TRBJ1-1, with D hard to call. V lost 3 bases and J 3 bases, leaving 8 bases between the germline ends. There are 13 residues in the CDR3. CDR1 is WSHSY, CDR2 SAAADI, per germline. The CDR3 reads CASSEERYTEAFF. CDR3 nucleotide sequence: TGCGCCAGCAGTGAAGAGCGGTACACTGAAGCTTTCTTT.

J is TRBJ2-3 and V is TRBV29-1; the D call may be TRBD1 or TRBD2 (5 bases each). The CDR3 has 11 residues. V gave up 7 bases and J gave up 5 bases, with 10 bases separating them. Germline assignment: CDR1 SQVTM and CDR2 ANQGSEA. The CDR3 nucleotides read TGCAGCGCGGGTGGGGGAGATACGCAGTATTTT. This translates into CSAGGGDTQYF.

J is TRBJ1-1 and V is TRBV7-9; D is possibly TRBD1 (6 bases). Germline lookup yields CDR1 SEHNR and CDR2 FQNEAQ (reference sequence). V dropped 7 bases and J dropped 7 bases, with 13 bases sitting between them. The CDR3 has 12 residues. The CDR3 nucleotides are TGTGCCAGCAACGTCAGGGGCATTGAAGCTTTCTTT. Translated: CASNVRGIEAFF.

This chain links TRBV7-3 with TRBJ1-1; 10 nucleotides match TRBD1. In germline, CDR1 is SGHTA, CDR2 FQGTGA. Trimming took 1 base from V and 1 from J; bases not matched to a gene: 3. The CDR3 is 16 residues long. CDR3 protein: CASSLKGTGANTEAFF. The DNA of the CDR3 is TGTGCCAGCAGCTTAAAGGGGACAGGGGCGAACACTGAAGCTTTCTTT.

This clone was counted only a few times. The V and J genes are TRBV5-6 and TRBJ2-3; D perhaps matches TRBD2 (5 bases). The CDR3 sequence is 15 residues long. V lost 2 bases, J lost 7 bases, and 17 bases lay in between. Germline V gives CDR1 SGHDT, CDR2 YYEEEE. This CDR3 reads CASSFMERYRYTQYF. Written as DNA, the CDR3 is TGTGCCAGCAGCTTTATGGAGCGGTACCGATATACGCAGTATTTT.

V and J are TRBV7-9 and TRBJ1-2, with D hard to call. V was shortened by 4 bases and J by 5 bases, with 5 bases between the two germline ends. In germline, CDR1 is SEHNR, CDR2 FQNEAQ (reference sequence). CDR3 length equals 11 residues. CDR3 sequence reads: CASSSGYGYTF. The CDR3 DNA reads as TGTGCCAGCAGCTCGGGTTATGGCTACACCTTC. The full variable domain, its missing parts supplied by reference TRBV7-9 and TRBJ1-2, is DTGVSQNPRHKITKRGQNVTFRCDPISEHNRLYWYRQTLGQGPEFLTYFQNEAQLEKSRLLSDRFSAERPKGSFSTLEIQRTEQGDSAMYLCASSSGYGYTFGSGTRLTVV.

The chain carries TRBV6-4 and TRBJ2-2, with D hard to call. The germline V gene encodes CDR1 MRHNA and CDR2 SNTAGT. The CDR3 runs to 15 residues. V lost 5 bases, J lost 0 bases, and 10 bases lay in between. The CDR3 loop is CASSKSSTNTGELFF. Here the CDR3 DNA reads TGTGCCAGCAGTAAATCCTCTACGAACACCGGGGAGCTGTTTTTT.

The chain couples TRBV5-6 to TRBJ2-2; D call uncertain. This CDR3 has 13 amino acids. V dropped 4 bases and J dropped 9 bases, with 13 bases sitting between them. In germline, CDR1 is SGHDT, CDR2 YYEEEE. The CDR3 DNA reads as TGTGCCAGCAGCCCGGGCACGGGCCGGGAGCTGTTTTTT. It encodes CASSPGTGRELFF.

The chain combines TRBV27 with TRBJ1-5, with 9 bases lining up with TRBD1. The length of the CDR3 is 17 residues. Losses at the gene ends were 0 bases for V and 9 bases for J; bases not matched to a gene: 12. Germline V CDR1 and CDR2: MNHEY, SMNVEV (reference sequence). In DNA, the CDR3 is TGTGCCAGCAGTTTATCCCTCACAGGGGGCTATTTCTGGCCCCAGCATTTT. Its translation is CASSLSLTGGYFWPQHF.

V usage is TRBV2 and J usage is TRBJ2-3, with unresolved D. CDR1 is SNHLY and CDR2 is FYNNEI in the germline V gene. This CDR3 is 14 amino acids long. The germline V and J ends were trimmed by 5 bases and 0 bases, with 9 bases remaining between them. CDR3: CASSRQVSTDTQYF. For the CDR3, the DNA is TGTGCCAGCAGTCGACAAGTCAGCACAGATACGCAGTATTTT.

In DNA, the CDR3 is TGTGCCAGCCTTTTCGACCCGATGGGGGCCCAGTACTTC. Its translation: CASLFDPMGAQYF. The chain employs TRBV2 and TRBJ2-5; D is perhaps TRBD1 or TRBD2 (5 bases each). Deletions cut 8 bases from V and 9 bases from J, with 19 bases between. The CDR3 loop spans 13 amino acids. Germline CDR1 is SNHLY and CDR2 is FYNNEI.

In this sample, this clone turned up once. The CDR3 DNA sequence: TGCGCCAGCAGCTTTGCGAGCGGCACAGATACGCAGTATTTT. Its protein product is CASSFASGTDTQYF. The genes are TRBV5-1 and TRBJ2-3; D remains unclear. V shed 2 bases and J shed 1 base, with 8 bases lying between them. The CDR3 length is 14 residues. Germline CDR1 reads SGHRS; CDR2 reads YFSETQ.